Sequencing of this TCR beta chain was carried out in a study of T-cell reconstitution after alpha-beta-depleted transplantation in children. This clonotype came up a few times. Construction of the TCRbeta library involved unique molecular identifiers. TCRdb recomputed calls from the PCR reads with MiXCR, one row per CDR3 protein. The sample records roughly 200,000 distinct CDR3 sequences, about a tenth being singletons. Germline V lookup: CDR1 SQVTM, CDR2 ANQGSEA. Trimming stripped 3 bases from V and 5 bases from J, with 10 bases between. This CDR3 contains 12 residues. The sequence was obtained from a child in the first two years of life with acute myeloid leukemia, due to receive a stem cell transplant. The chain carries TRBV29-1 and TRBJ2-5; D gene unclear. Sequenced here: PBMCs, sampled before TCRalphabeta/CD19-depleted stem cell transplant. The CDR3 protein is CSVDTSQETQYF. The CDR3 DNA follows: TGCAGCGTTGATACCAGTCAGGAGACCCAGTACTTC.